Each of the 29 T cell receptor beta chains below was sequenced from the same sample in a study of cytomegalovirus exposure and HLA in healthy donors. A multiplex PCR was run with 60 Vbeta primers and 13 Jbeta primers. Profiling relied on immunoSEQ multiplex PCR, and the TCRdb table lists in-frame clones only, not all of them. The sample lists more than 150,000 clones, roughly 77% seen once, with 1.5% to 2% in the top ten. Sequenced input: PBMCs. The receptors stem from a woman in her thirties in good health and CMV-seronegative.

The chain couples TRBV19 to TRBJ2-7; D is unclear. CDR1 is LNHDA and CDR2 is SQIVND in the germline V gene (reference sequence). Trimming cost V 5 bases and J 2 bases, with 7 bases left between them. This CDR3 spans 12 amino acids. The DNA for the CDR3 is TGTGCCAGTAGTTCCCCCGCCTACGAGCAGTACTTC. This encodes CASSSPAYEQYF.

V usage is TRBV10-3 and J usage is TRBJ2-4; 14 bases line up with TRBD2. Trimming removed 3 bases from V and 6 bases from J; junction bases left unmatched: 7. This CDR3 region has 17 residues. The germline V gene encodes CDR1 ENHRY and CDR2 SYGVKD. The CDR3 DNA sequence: TGTGCCATCAGTGACCCGAGGACTAGCGGGGGGTTAAACATTCAGTACTTC. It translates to CAISDPRTSGGLNIQYF.

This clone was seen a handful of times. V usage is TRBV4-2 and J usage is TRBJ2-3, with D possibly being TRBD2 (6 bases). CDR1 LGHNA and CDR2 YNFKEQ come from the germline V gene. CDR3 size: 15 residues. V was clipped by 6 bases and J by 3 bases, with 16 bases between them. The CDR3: CASRKSQGGTDTQYF. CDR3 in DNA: TGTGCCAGCAGAAAATCCCAGGGAGGAACAGATACGCAGTATTTT.

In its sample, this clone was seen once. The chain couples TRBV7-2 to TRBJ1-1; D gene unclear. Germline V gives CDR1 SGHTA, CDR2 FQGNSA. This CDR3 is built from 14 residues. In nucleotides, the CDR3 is TGTGTGAGATATCAGGAACCCATGAACACTGAAGCTTTCTTT. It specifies CVRYQEPMNTEAFF.

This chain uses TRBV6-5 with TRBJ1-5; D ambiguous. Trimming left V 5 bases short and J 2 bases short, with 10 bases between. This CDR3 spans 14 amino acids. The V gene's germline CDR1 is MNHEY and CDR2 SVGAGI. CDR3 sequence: CASSRALGNQPQHF. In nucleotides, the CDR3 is TGTGCCAGCAGTCGTGCGCTGGGCAATCAGCCCCAGCATTTT.

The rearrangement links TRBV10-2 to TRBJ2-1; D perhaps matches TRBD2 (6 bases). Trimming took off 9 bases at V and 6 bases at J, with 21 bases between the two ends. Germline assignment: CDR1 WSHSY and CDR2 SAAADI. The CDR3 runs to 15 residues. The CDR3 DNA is TGCGCCAGTAGTTACACAGGTCCGCGGGGCAATGAGCAGTTCTTC. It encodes CASSYTGPRGNEQFF.

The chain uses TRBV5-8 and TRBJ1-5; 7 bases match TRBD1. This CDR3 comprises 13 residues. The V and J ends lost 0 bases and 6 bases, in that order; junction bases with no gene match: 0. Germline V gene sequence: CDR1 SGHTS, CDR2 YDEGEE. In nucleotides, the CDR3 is TGTGCCAGCAGCTTGGGACAGGGTCAGCCCCAGCATTTT. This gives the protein CASSLGQGQPQHF.

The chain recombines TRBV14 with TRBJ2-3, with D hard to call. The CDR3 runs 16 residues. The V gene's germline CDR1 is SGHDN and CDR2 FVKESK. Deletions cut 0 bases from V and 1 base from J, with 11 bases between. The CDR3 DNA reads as TGTGCCAGCAGCCAAGATTCGGGTTTAGGCACAGATACGCAGTATTTT. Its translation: CASSQDSGLGTDTQYF.

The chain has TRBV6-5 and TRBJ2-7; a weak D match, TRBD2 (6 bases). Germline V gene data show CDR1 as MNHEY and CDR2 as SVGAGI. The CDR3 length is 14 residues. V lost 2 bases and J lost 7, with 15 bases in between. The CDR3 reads CASSYGGITGEQYF. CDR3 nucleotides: TGTGCCAGCAGTTACGGCGGGATCACGGGGGAGCAGTACTTC.

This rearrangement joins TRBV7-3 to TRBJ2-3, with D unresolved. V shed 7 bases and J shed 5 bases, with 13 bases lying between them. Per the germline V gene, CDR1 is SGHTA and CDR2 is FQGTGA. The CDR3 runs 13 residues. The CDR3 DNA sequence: TGTGCCAGCACCCTTGTACGAGGAGATACGCAGTATTTT. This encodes CASTLVRGDTQYF.

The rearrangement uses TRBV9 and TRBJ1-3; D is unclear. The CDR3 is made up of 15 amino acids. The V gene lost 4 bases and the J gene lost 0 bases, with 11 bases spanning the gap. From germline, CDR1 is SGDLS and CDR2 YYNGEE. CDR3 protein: CASSPGGSSGNTIYF. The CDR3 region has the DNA TGTGCCAGCAGCCCGGGAGGGAGCTCTGGAAACACCATATATTTT.

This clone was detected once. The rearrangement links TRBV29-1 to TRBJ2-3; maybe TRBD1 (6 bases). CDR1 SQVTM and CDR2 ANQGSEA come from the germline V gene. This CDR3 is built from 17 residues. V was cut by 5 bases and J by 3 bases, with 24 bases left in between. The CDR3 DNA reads TGCAGCGTTTATGGGACCGGGACACCCCAAGGTACAGATACGCAGTATTTT. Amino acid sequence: CSVYGTGTPQGTDTQYF.

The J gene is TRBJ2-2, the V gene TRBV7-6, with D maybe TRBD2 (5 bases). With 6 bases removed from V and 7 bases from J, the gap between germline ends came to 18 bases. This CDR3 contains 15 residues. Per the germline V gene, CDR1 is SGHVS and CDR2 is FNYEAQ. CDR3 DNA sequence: TGTGCCAGCAGAGACTACTCGACGCCTAACGGGGAGCTGTTTTTT. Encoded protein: CASRDYSTPNGELFF.

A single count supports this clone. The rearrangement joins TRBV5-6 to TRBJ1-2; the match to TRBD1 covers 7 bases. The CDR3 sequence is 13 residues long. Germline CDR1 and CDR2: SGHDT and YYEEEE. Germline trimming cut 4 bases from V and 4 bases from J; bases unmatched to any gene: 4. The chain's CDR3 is CASSLYRGYGYTF. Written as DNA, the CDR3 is TGTGCCAGCAGCCTTTACAGGGGCTATGGCTACACCTTC.

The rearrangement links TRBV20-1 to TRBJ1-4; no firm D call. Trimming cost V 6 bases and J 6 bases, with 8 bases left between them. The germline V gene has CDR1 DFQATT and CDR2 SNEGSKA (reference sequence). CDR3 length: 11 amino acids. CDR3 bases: TGCAGTGCCCTTACTTATGAAAAACTGTTTTTT. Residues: CSALTYEKLFF.

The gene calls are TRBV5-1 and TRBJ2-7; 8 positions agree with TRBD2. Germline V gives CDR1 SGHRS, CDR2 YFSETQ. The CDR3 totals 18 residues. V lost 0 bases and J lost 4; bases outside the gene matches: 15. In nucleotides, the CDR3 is TGCGCCAGCAGCTTGGAGACGAGCGGGGGTGGCCGGGGGTACGAGCAGTACTTC. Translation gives CASSLETSGGGRGYEQYF.

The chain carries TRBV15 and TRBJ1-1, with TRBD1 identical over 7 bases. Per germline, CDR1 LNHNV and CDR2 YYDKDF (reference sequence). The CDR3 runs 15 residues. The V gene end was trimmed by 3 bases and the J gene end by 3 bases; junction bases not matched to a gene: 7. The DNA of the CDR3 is TGTGCCACCAGCAGGAGGAGTACAGGGGACACTGAAGCTTTCTTT. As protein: CATSRRSTGDTEAFF. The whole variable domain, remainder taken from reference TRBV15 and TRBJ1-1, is DAMVIQNPRYQVTQFGKPVTLSCSQTLNHNVMYWYQQKSSQAPKLLFHYYDKDFNNEADTPDNFQSRRPNTSFCFLDIRSPGLGDTAMYLCATSRRSTGDTEAFFGQGTRLTVV.

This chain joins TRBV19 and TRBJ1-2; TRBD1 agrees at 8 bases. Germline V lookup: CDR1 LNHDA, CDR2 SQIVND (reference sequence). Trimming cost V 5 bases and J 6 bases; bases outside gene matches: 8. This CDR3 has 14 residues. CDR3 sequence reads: CASSLNRGIDGYTF. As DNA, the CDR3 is TGTGCCAGTAGTCTAAACAGGGGGATCGATGGCTACACCTTC.

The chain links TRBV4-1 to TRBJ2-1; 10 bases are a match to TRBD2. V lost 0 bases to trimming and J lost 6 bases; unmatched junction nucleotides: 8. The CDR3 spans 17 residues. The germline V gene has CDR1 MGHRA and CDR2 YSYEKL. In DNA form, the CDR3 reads TGCGCCAGCAGCCAAGATCAGGCTAGCGGGGGCCGCAATGAGCAGTTCTTC. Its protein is CASSQDQASGGRNEQFF.

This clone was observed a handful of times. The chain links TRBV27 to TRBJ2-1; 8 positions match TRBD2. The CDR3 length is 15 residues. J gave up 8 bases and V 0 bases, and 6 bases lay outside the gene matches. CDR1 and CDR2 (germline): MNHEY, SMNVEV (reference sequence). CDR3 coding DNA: TGTGCCAGCAGTTTATCACCGGGGGGGTGGGATGAGCAGTTCTTC. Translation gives CASSLSPGGWDEQFF.

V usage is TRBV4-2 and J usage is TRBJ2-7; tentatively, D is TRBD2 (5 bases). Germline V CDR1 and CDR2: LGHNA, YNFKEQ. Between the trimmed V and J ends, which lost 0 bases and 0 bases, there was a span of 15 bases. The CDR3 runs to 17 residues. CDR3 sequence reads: CASSQDRFSLASYEQYF. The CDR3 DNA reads TGTGCCAGCAGCCAAGATAGGTTTTCCCTAGCCTCCTACGAGCAGTACTTC.

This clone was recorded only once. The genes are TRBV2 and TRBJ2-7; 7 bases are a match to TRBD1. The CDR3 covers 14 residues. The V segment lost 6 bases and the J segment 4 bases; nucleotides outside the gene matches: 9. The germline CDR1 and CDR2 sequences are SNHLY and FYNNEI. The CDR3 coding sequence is TGTGCCAGCAGCTCGACAGGGTTAGGATACGAGCAGTACTTC. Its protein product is CASSSTGLGYEQYF.

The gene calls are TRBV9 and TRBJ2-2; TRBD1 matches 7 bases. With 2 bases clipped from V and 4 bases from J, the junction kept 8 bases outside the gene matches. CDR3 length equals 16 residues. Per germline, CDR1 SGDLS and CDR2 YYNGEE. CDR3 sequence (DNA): TGTGCCAGCAGCGTTGACGGGACAGCAATCACCGGGGAGCTGTTTTTT. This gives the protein CASSVDGTAITGELFF.

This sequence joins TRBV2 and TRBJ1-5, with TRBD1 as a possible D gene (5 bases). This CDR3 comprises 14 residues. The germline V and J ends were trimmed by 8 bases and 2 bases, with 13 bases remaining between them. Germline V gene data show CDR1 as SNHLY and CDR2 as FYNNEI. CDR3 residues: CASLGPLGNQPQHF. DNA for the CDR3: TGTGCCAGCCTGGGGCCCTTGGGCAATCAGCCCCAGCATTTT.

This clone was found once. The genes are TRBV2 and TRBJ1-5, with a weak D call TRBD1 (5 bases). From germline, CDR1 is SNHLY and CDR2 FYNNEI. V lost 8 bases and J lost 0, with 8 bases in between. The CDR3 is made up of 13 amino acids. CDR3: CASQGYSNQPQHF. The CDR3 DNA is TGTGCCAGCCAGGGATATAGCAATCAGCCCCAGCATTTT.

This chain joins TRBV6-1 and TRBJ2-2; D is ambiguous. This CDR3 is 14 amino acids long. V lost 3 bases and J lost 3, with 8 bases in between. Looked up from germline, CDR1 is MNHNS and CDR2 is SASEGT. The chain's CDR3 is CASSETLYTGELFF. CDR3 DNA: TGTGCCAGCAGTGAGACTCTGTACACCGGGGAGCTGTTTTTT.

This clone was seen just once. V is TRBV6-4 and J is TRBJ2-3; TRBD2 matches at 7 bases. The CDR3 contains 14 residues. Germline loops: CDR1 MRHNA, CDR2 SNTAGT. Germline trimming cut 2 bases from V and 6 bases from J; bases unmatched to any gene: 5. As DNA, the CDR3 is TGTGCCAGCAGTGACCGCGGGGGTTCGGATACGCAGTATTTT. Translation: CASSDRGGSDTQYF.

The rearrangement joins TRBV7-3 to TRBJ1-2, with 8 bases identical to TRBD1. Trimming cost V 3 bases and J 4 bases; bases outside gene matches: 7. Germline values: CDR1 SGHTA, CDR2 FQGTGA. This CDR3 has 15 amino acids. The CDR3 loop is CASSFAGGAGYGYTF. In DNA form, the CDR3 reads TGTGCCAGCAGCTTCGCAGGGGGCGCCGGCTATGGCTACACCTTC.

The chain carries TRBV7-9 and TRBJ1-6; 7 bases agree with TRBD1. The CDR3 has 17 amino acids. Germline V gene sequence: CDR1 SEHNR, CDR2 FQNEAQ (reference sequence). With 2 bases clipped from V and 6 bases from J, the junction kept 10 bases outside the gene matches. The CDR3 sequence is CASSLIGQGETNSPLHF. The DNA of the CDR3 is TGTGCCAGCAGCTTAATCGGGCAGGGGGAGACTAATTCACCCCTCCACTTT.